Presented here are 12 T cell receptor beta chains from one specimen sequenced in a study of blood T cell repertoires in COVID-19. Assay used: immunoSEQ multiplex PCR; TCRdb lists only in-frame clones, some missing. The table has roughly 200,000 clones, over 65% seen once. What was sequenced was peripheral blood. These receptor sequences come from an older person with COVID-19, enrolled during active disease.

This chain joins TRBV27 and TRBJ2-2; 9 nucleotides agree with TRBD1. The CDR3 length is 15 residues. From germline, CDR1 is MNHEY and CDR2 SMNVEV (reference sequence). The junction had 12 bases not matched to a gene; V was cut back by 8 bases and J by 8 bases. CDR3 bases: TGTGCCAGCCAGAAATGGGACAGGGTTGCGGGGGAGCTGTTTTTT. As protein: CASQKWDRVAGELFF.

The rearrangement joins TRBV4-2 to TRBJ2-7; 10 positions match TRBD2. J was trimmed by 4 bases and V by 3 bases; bases with no gene match: 6. The CDR3 totals 15 residues. Germline V gene lookup returns CDR1 LGHNA and CDR2 YNFKEQ. The CDR3 nucleotides read TGTGCCAGCAGCCAGGGAGCGGGGGGGCAATACGAGCAGTACTTC. Its protein product is CASSQGAGGQYEQYF.

This rearrangement joins TRBV6-4 to TRBJ2-1; D perhaps matches TRBD2 (6 bases). Germline loops: CDR1 MRHNA, CDR2 SNTAGT. The CDR3 runs 16 residues. The ends were cut back, 2 bases at V and 6 bases at J, with 17 bases in the middle. The CDR3 loop is CASSDAFGLSVNEQFF. The CDR3 nucleotides read TGTGCCAGCAGTGACGCTTTTGGACTAAGTGTCAATGAGCAGTTCTTC.

The chain combines TRBV9 with TRBJ2-1; TRBD2 aligns across 11 bases. Germline values: CDR1 SGDLS, CDR2 YYNGEE. Trimming removed 0 bases from V and 9 bases from J; junction bases left unmatched: 5. CDR3 length: 15 amino acids. CDR3 region: CASSVVAGLAVEQFF. Written as DNA, the CDR3 is TGTGCCAGCAGCGTAGTGGCGGGACTAGCGGTTGAGCAGTTCTTC. The full variable domain, completed using reference TRBV9 and TRBJ2-1, is DSGVTQTPKHLITATGQRVTLRCSPRSGDLSVYWYQQSLDQGLQFLIQYYNGEERAKGNILERFSAQQFPDLHSELNLSSLELGDSALYFCASSVVAGLAVEQFFGPGTRLTVL.

The chain employs TRBV6-5 and TRBJ2-7, with 9 bases aligning to TRBD1. This CDR3 is 14 amino acids long. V lost 6 bases and J lost 0; bases outside the gene matches: 3. CDR1 MNHEY and CDR2 SVGAGI come from the germline V gene. The chain's CDR3 is CASRGTGSSYEQYF. The CDR3 DNA reads as TGTGCCAGCAGGGGGACAGGGAGCTCCTACGAGCAGTACTTC.

The chain recombines TRBV15 with TRBJ1-6; D remains unclear. Trimming stripped 0 bases from V and 8 bases from J, with 5 bases between. There are 13 residues in the CDR3. In germline, CDR1 is LNHNV, CDR2 YYDKDF (reference sequence). The CDR3 coding sequence is TGTGCCACCAGCAGAGATCGGTATTCACCCCTCCACTTT. This gives the protein CATSRDRYSPLHF.

This clone was seen just once. The chain couples TRBV11-2 to TRBJ2-2; D uncertain. This CDR3 spans 14 amino acids. V lost 1 base, J lost 3 bases, and 6 bases lay in between. CDR1 is SGHAT, CDR2 FQNNGV, per germline. CDR3 amino acids: CASSLVVHTGELFF. The CDR3 coding sequence is TGTGCCAGCAGCTTAGTCGTTCACACCGGGGAGCTGTTTTTT. Using reference TRBV11-2 and TRBJ2-2 for the parts outside the CDR3, the full variable domain is EAGVAQSPRYKIIEKRQSVAFWCNPISGHATLYWYQQILGQGPKLLIQFQNNGVVDDSQLPKDRFSAERLKGVDSTLKIQPAKLEDSAVYLCASSLVVHTGELFFGEGSRLTVL.

This clone was found a few times. The chain recombines TRBV28 with TRBJ1-1; possibly TRBD1 for D (5 bases). Trimming stripped 3 bases from V and 1 base from J, with 12 bases between. The CDR3 sequence is 15 residues long. Germline lookup yields CDR1 MDHEN and CDR2 SYDVKM. The chain's CDR3 is CASSFSGRTNTEAFF. The CDR3 DNA reads as TGTGCCAGCAGTTTTTCAGGGAGGACGAACACTGAAGCTTTCTTT.

This chain connects TRBV5-1 to TRBJ2-3, with 7 bases matching TRBD1. CDR3 size: 16 residues. Germline values: CDR1 SGHRS, CDR2 YFSETQ. V lost 0 bases to trimming and J lost 0 bases; unmatched junction nucleotides: 4. The CDR3 nucleotides are TGCGCCAGCAGCTTGGGAGGGGGCTTTAGCACAGATACGCAGTATTTT. The encoded protein is CASSLGGGFSTDTQYF.

The chain is built from TRBV19 and TRBJ1-3; a weak D match, TRBD1 (5 bases). V lost 8 bases and J lost 2, with 13 bases in between. The length of the CDR3 is 14 residues. The germline CDR1 and CDR2 sequences are LNHDA and SQIVND (reference sequence). CDR3 nucleotide sequence: TGTGCCAGTCAAACGACAGCCGCTGGAAACACCATATATTTT. Translation gives CASQTTAAGNTIYF. The variable domain in full, completed from reference TRBV19 and TRBJ1-3, reads DGGITQSPKYLFRKEGQNVTLSCEQNLNHDAMYWYRQDPGQGLRLIYYSQIVNDFQKGDIAEGYSVSREKKESFPLTVTSAQKNPTAFYLCASQTTAAGNTIYFGEGSWLTVV.

The chain is built from TRBV6-4 and TRBJ1-1; no definite D call. V was clipped by 6 bases and J by 5 bases, with 16 bases between them. Germline V lookup: CDR1 MRHNA, CDR2 SNTAGT. This CDR3 has 14 residues. The CDR3 nucleotides read TGTGCCAGCAGCCCCGGCGGGCGCAGGACTGAAGCTTTCTTT. This translates into CASSPGGRRTEAFF.

This clone was recorded many times. This chain joins TRBV27 and TRBJ1-5, with 8 bases aligning to TRBD1. The CDR3 loop spans 13 amino acids. V shed 6 bases, J shed 5 bases, and the junction held 3 bases outside the gene matches. Germline V gene sequence: CDR1 MNHEY, CDR2 SMNVEV (reference sequence). This CDR3 reads CASSRGPDQPQHF. The CDR3 bases are TGTGCCAGCAGCAGGGGGCCCGATCAGCCCCAGCATTTT.